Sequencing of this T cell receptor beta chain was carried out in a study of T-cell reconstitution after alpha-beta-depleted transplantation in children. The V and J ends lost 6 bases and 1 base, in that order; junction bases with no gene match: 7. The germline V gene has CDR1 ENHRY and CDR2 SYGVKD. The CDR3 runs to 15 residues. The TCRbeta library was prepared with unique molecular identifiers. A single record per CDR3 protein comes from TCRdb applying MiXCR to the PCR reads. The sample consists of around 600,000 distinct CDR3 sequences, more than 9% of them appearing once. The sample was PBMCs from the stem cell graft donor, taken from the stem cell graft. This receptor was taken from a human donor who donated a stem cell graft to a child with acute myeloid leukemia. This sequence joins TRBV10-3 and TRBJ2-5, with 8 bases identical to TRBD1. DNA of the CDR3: TGTGCCATCAGCGACCGGGACAGGTCCCAAGAGACCCAGTACTTC. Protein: CAISDRDRSQETQYF.